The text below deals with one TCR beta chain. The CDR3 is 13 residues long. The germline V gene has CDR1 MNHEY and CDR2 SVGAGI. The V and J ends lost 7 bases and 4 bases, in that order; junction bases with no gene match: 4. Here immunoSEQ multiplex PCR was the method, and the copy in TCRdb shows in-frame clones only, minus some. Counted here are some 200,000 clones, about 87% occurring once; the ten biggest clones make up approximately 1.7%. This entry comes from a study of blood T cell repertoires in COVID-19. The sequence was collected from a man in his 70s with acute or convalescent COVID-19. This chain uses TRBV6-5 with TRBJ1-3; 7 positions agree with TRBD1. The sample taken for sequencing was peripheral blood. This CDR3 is CASTRTGGNTIYF. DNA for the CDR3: TGTGCCAGCACCCGGACAGGAGGAAACACCATATATTTT.